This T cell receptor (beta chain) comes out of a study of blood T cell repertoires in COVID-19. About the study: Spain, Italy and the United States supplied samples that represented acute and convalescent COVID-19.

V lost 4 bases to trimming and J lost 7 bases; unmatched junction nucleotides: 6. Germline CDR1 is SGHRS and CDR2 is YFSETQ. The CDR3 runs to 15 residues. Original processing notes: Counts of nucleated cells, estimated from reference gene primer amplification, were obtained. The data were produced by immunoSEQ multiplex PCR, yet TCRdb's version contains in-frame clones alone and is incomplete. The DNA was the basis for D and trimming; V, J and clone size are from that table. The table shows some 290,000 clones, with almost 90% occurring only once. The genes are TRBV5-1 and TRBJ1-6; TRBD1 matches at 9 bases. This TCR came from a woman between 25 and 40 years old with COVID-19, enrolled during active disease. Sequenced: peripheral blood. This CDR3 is CASSQTGGQNSPLHF. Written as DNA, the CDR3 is TGCGCCAGCAGCCAGACAGGGGGACAGAATTCACCCCTCCACTTT.